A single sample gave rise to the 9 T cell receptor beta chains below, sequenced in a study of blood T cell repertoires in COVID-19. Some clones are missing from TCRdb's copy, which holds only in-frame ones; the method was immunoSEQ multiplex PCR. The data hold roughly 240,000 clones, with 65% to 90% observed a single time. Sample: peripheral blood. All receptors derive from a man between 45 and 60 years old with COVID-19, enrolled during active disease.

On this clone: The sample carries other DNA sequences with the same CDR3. CDR3 loop: CASSEARGSNQPQHF. Here the CDR3 DNA reads TGTGCCAGCAGTGAAGCGAGGGGGAGCAATCAGCCCCAGCATTTT. This chain uses TRBV2 with TRBJ1-5; weak D call: TRBD1 (6 bases). In germline, CDR1 is SNHLY, CDR2 FYNNEI. Between the trimmed V and J ends, which lost 0 bases and 1 base, there was a span of 7 bases. The CDR3 spans 15 residues.

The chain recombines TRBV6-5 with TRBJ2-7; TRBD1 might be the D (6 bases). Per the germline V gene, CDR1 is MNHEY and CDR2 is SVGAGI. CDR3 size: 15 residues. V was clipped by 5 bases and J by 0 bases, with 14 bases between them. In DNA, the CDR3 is TGTGCCAGCAGTCCCAGGGGCCCGAGCTCCTACGAGCAGTACTTC. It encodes CASSPRGPSSYEQYF.

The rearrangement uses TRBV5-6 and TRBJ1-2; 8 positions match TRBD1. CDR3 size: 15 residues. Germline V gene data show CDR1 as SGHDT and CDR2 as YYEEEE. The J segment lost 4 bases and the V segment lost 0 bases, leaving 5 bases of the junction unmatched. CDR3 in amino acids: CASSLVRGLVYGYTF. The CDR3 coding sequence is TGTGCCAGCAGCTTGGTCAGGGGGCTTGTCTATGGCTACACCTTC. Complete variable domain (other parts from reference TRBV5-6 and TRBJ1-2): DAGVTQSPTHLIKTRGQQVTLRCSPKSGHDTVSWYQQALGQGPQFIFQYYEEEERQRGNFPDRFSGHQFPNYSSELNVNALLLGDSALYLCASSLVRGLVYGYTFGSGTRLTVV.

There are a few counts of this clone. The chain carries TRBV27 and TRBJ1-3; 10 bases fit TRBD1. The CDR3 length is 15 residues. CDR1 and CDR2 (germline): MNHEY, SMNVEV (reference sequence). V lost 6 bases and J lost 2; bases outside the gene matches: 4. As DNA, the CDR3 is TGTGCCAGCAGGGCTGACAGGGGGCCTGGAAACACCATATATTTT. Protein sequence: CASRADRGPGNTIYF.

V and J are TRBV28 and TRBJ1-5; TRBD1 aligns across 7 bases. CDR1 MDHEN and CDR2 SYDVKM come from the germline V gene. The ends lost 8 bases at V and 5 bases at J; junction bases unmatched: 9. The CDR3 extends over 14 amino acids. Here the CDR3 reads CASGRTGRYQPQHF. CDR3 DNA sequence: TGTGCCAGCGGAAGGACAGGACGATATCAGCCCCAGCATTTT. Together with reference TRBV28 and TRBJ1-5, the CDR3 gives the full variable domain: DVKVTQSSRYLVKRTGEKVFLECVQDMDHENMFWYRQDPGLGLRLIYFSYDVKMKEKGDIPEGYSVSREKKERFSLILESASTNQTSMYLCASGRTGRYQPQHFGDGTRLSIL.

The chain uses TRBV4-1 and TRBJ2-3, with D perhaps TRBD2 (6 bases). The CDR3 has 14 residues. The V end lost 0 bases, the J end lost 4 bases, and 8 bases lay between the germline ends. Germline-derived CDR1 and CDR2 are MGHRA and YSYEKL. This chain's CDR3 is CASSQDPSADTQYF. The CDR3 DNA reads TGCGCCAGCAGCCAAGATCCTAGCGCAGATACGCAGTATTTT.

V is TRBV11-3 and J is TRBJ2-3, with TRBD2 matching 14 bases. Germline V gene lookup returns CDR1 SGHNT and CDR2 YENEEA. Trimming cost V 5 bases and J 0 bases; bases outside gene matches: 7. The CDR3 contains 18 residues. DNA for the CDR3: TGTGCCAGCAGCAAGGGACTAGCGGGGGTAACTAGCACAGATACGCAGTATTTT. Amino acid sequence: CASSKGLAGVTSTDTQYF.

In DNA form, the CDR3 reads TGTGCCTGGAGTGTACTCTCTCGCGGGGGGATCCAAGAGACCCAGTACTTC. Translation: CAWSVLSRGGIQETQYF. The V call is TRBV30, the J call TRBJ2-5, with 8 positions matching TRBD2. The J segment lost 1 base and the V segment lost 0 bases, leaving 10 bases of the junction unmatched. Looked up from germline, CDR1 is GTSNPN and CDR2 is SVGIG (reference sequence). The CDR3 is made up of 17 amino acids.

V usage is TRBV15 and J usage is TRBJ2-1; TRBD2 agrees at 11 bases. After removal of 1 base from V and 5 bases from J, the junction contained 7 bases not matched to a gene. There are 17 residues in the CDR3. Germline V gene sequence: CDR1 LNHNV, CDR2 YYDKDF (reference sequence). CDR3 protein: CATSRGLALAGDNEQFF. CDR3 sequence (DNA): TGTGCCACCAGCAGAGGGTTGGCACTAGCGGGGGACAATGAGCAGTTCTTC.